In its sample, the clone carrying this T cell receptor (beta chain) was seen a few times. TCRdb called the 5' RACE reads again in MiXCR, with one record for every CDR3 protein. Altogether 350,000 to 450,000 distinct CDR3 sequences are present, around 18% being singletons, with the ten largest covering roughly an eighth. Germline CDR1 and CDR2: SGHDT and YYEEEE. V was pared by 0 bases and J by 5 bases, with 6 bases between. The CDR3 extends over 13 amino acids. These data belong to a study of identical twins. The chain carries TRBV5-6 and TRBJ2-1; D remains unclear. The sample comprised naive T cells sorted from blood. The clonotype originates from a man aged 50 to 59 in good health. Here the CDR3 reads CASSLVGDNEQFF. The CDR3 DNA reads as TGTGCCAGCAGCTTGGTTGGGGACAATGAGCAGTTCTTC. Full variable domain (rest looked up from reference TRBV5-6 and TRBJ2-1): DAGVTQSPTHLIKTRGQQVTLRCSPKSGHDTVSWYQQALGQGPQFIFQYYEEEERQRGNFPDRFSGHQFPNYSSELNVNALLLGDSALYLCASSLVGDNEQFFGPGTRLTVL.